A single sample is the source of the 27 T cell receptor beta chains below, sequenced in a study of T cells after yellow fever vaccination. TCRdb re-derived calls from the 5' RACE reads in MiXCR, one entry per CDR3 protein. The table records 300,000 to 400,000 distinct CDR3 sequences, approximately 12% of them present only once. The sequences come from CD4+ T cells sorted from PBMCs, collected 15 days after the yellow fever booster vaccination. The receptors derive from a man in his late teens or twenties who received the YFV17D yellow fever vaccine.

In this sample, this clonotype turned up many times. The chain links TRBV12-3 or TRBV12-4 to TRBJ2-5, with D possibly being TRBD2 (6 bases). This CDR3 region has 15 residues. Trimming pared 6 bases from V and 5 bases from J, leaving 19 bases between. The CDR3 DNA follows: TGTGCCAGCAGGCCCGGGGGTGGCGTGCGGGAGACCCAGTACTTC. This translates into CASRPGGGVRETQYF.

This clonotype showed up just a few times. The CDR3 DNA follows: TGTGCCAGCAGTTTATACACCACAGGCCACGAGCAGTACTTC. Protein product: CASSLYTTGHEQYF. The chain has TRBV27 and TRBJ2-7; D possibly corresponds to TRBD1 (5 bases). Germline CDR1 reads MNHEY; CDR2 reads SMNVEV (reference sequence). Trimming cost V 1 base and J 5 bases, with 12 bases left between them. The CDR3 spans 14 residues.

Ten or more counts support this clonotype. The chain has TRBV10-3 and TRBJ1-5; D possibly corresponds to TRBD1 (5 bases). Germline V gene sequence: CDR1 ENHRY, CDR2 SYGVKD. CDR3 length equals 15 residues. Trimming shortened V by 10 bases and J by 5 bases, and 21 bases separated the two germline ends. CDR3 sequence reads: CATSGGATRDQPQHF. In DNA form, the CDR3 reads TGTGCCACCTCCGGAGGGGCCACCCGCGATCAGCCCCAGCATTTT.

The sample holds a few counts of this clonotype. The rearrangement uses TRBV7-2 and TRBJ1-1; possibly TRBD1 for D (6 bases). Trimming took off 2 bases at V and 0 bases at J, with 13 bases between the two ends. Germline CDR1 SGHTA, CDR2 FQGNSA. The CDR3 runs 16 residues. The CDR3, as DNA: TGTGCCAGCAGCTTACAGGCAGGGGTGATGAACACTGAAGCTTTCTTT. It codes for CASSLQAGVMNTEAFF. Supplemented by reference TRBV7-2 and TRBJ1-1, the full variable domain reads GAGVSQSPSNKVTEKGKDVELRCDPISGHTALYWYRQSLGQGLEFLIYFQGNSAPDKSGLPSDRFSAERTGGSVSTLTIQRTQQEDSAVYLCASSLQAGVMNTEAFFGQGTRLTVV.

This clonotype was seen once. V usage is TRBV11-2 and J usage is TRBJ2-3; D is uncertain. Germline V gene lookup returns CDR1 SGHAT and CDR2 FQNNGV. Trimming took off 5 bases at V and 7 bases at J, with 10 bases between the two ends. The CDR3 extends over 12 amino acids. The CDR3 loop is CASSPGPYTQYF. In nucleotides, the CDR3 is TGTGCCAGCAGCCCAGGACCCTATACGCAGTATTTT.

The V gene is TRBV20-1, the J gene TRBJ2-2; D uncertain. The CDR3 is 13 amino acids. CDR1 is DFQATT, CDR2 SNEGSKA, per germline (reference sequence). V lost 5 bases, J lost 3 bases, and 10 bases lay in between. CDR3 in amino acids: CSAPEPYTGELFF. The CDR3 region has the DNA TGCAGTGCTCCCGAGCCGTACACCGGGGAGCTGTTTTTT.

This clonotype was picked up many times. The V call is TRBV27, the J call TRBJ2-2; D is ambiguous. The CDR3 consists of 14 residues. V was clipped by 0 bases and J by 2 bases, with 4 bases between them. Looked up from germline, CDR1 is MNHEY and CDR2 is SMNVEV (reference sequence). The CDR3 sequence is CASSLSRNTGELFF. In DNA form, the CDR3 reads TGTGCCAGCAGTTTATCCAGAAACACCGGGGAGCTGTTTTTT.

The rearrangement uses TRBV7-2 and TRBJ2-5; D call uncertain. Germline V gives CDR1 SGHTA, CDR2 FQGNSA. The V and J ends lost 2 bases and 4 bases respectively, with 17 bases between them. The CDR3 has 16 residues. CDR3 DNA sequence: TGTGCCAGCAGCTTATGGGATACTGGCCCCCTAGAGACCCAGTACTTC. It translates to CASSLWDTGPLETQYF.

This clonotype was found a few times. The chain carries TRBV7-9 and TRBJ1-2, with D maybe TRBD1 (6 bases). V was cut by 1 base and J by 6 bases, with 9 bases left in between. This CDR3 is 13 amino acids long. The germline V gene encodes CDR1 SEHNR and CDR2 FQNEAQ (reference sequence). CDR3 in DNA: TGTGCCAGCAGCTTAGAGGGGGTGGATGGCTACACCTTC. This translates into CASSLEGVDGYTF.

The chain carries TRBV12-3 or TRBV12-4 and TRBJ1-5, with TRBD1 identical over 8 bases. CDR3 length equals 14 residues. Germline trimming cut 5 bases from V and 6 bases from J; bases unmatched to any gene: 6. The CDR3 coding sequence is TGTGCCAGCAGTAACAGGGGGGGCCGTCAGCCCCAGCATTTT. Translating it yields CASSNRGGRQPQHF.

The chain couples TRBV6-5 to TRBJ2-7; TRBD1 aligns across 7 bases. V lost 6 bases, J lost 5 bases, and 7 bases stayed unmatched. The CDR3 spans 13 residues. Germline CDR1 is MNHEY and CDR2 is SVGAGI. The CDR3 is CASSTTGAHEQYV. The CDR3 DNA sequence: TGTGCCAGCAGCACAACAGGGGCCCACGAGCAGTACGTC.

This clonotype appeared a few times. The chain couples TRBV20-1 to TRBJ2-3; 9 bases are a match to TRBD1. From germline, CDR1 is DFQATT and CDR2 SNEGSKA (reference sequence). The V and J ends lost 8 bases and 3 bases, in that order; junction bases with no gene match: 9. The CDR3 runs to 14 residues. DNA for the CDR3: TGCAGTACAACAGGGGGCGCAGGTACAGATACGCAGTATTTT. This codes for CSTTGGAGTDTQYF.

The chain couples TRBV30 to TRBJ1-2; D is possibly TRBD1 (5 bases). V lost 2 bases, J lost 6 bases, and 10 bases lay in between. Germline CDR1 GTSNPN, CDR2 SVGIG (reference sequence). The CDR3 totals 12 residues. The CDR3 here is CAWSSTGHGYTF. The CDR3 coding sequence is TGTGCCTGGAGTAGTACAGGTCATGGCTACACCTTC. The variable domain in full, with the rest retrieved from reference TRBV30 and TRBJ1-2, is SQTIHQWPATLVQPVGSPLSLECTVEGTSNPNLYWYRQAAGRGLQLLFYSVGIGQISSEVPQNLSASRPQDRQFILSSKKLLLSDSGFYLCAWSSTGHGYTFGSGTRLTVV.

The rearrangement joins TRBV27 to TRBJ1-6; a weak D match, TRBD1 (6 bases). Looked up from germline, CDR1 is MNHEY and CDR2 is SMNVEV (reference sequence). Deletions cut 4 bases from V and 10 bases from J, with 14 bases between. The CDR3 has 14 amino acids. The DNA of the CDR3 is TGTGCCAGCAGTTCCCGCCAGGGGCGATCACCCCTCCACTTT. Translating it yields CASSSRQGRSPLHF.

This clonotype has just a few counts. J is TRBJ2-7 and V is TRBV7-2; D gene uncertain. The CDR3 has 14 amino acids. CDR1 and CDR2 from the germline V gene are SGHTA and FQGNSA. Trimming removed 3 bases at V and 0 bases at J, with 9 bases between. CDR3 sequence (DNA): TGTGCCAGCAGCTTTCAGGAGAGCTCCTACGAGCAGTACTTC. It translates to CASSFQESSYEQYF.

The V call is TRBV29-1, the J call TRBJ2-3; 9 bases are shared with TRBD1. Germline V gene data show CDR1 as SQVTM and CDR2 as ANQGSEA. V dropped 4 bases and J dropped 4; count of bases not matched to a gene: 9. CDR3 size: 15 residues. DNA for the CDR3: TGCAGCGTTGCCCTTGGACAGGGGAGCGCAGATACGCAGTATTTT. Its translation is CSVALGQGSADTQYF.

This clonotype has just a few counts. This rearrangement joins TRBV5-1 to TRBJ1-1, with D tentatively TRBD1 (6 bases). The germline V gene has CDR1 SGHRS and CDR2 YFSETQ. CDR3 size: 16 residues. The V end was cut by 3 bases, the J end by 1 base, with 16 bases between. The CDR3 region has the DNA TGCGCCAGCAGCTCGATGCCACTACAGGGGAACACTGAAGCTTTCTTT. Its translation is CASSSMPLQGNTEAFF.

This clonotype has ten or more counts. V and J are TRBV5-1 and TRBJ2-5, with D perhaps matching TRBD2 (6 bases). Germline V gene sequence: CDR1 SGHRS, CDR2 YFSETQ. Trimming removed 4 bases from V and 11 bases from J, with 15 bases in between. The CDR3 has 12 amino acids. DNA of the CDR3: TGCGCCAGCAGCCCGCCTCGCGGGGCTCAGTACTTC. Its translation: CASSPPRGAQYF.

This clonotype was detected a few times. The V gene is TRBV18, the J gene TRBJ2-1; possible D gene TRBD2, 7 bases. The CDR3 is made up of 14 amino acids. The germline V and J ends were trimmed by 3 bases and 8 bases, with 14 bases remaining between them. Germline CDR1 reads KGHSH; CDR2 reads LQKENI. The CDR3 DNA is TGTGCCAGCTCACCTTCTAGGGGGGGCGATGAGCAGTTCTTC. It specifies CASSPSRGGDEQFF. Looking up the rest from reference TRBV18 and TRBJ2-1 gives the full variable domain: NAGVMQNPRHLVRRRGQEARLRCSPMKGHSHVYWYRQLPEEGLKFMVYLQKENIIDESGMPKERFSAEFPKEGPSILRIQQVVRGDSAAYFCASSPSRGGDEQFFGPGTRLTVL.

Many counts were recorded for this clonotype. The chain recombines TRBV7-9 with TRBJ1-1; D is undetermined. Trimming stripped 2 bases from V and 0 bases from J, with 4 bases between. The CDR3 is made up of 13 amino acids. The germline CDR1 and CDR2 sequences are SEHNR and FQNEAQ (reference sequence). The CDR3 region is CASSLTMNTEAFF. The CDR3 nucleotides are TGTGCCAGCAGCTTAACAATGAACACTGAAGCTTTCTTT.

This chain joins TRBV5-1 and TRBJ2-3, with D possibly called TRBD1 or TRBD2 (6 bases each). Deletions cut 5 bases from V and 3 bases from J, with 16 bases between. Germline CDR1 reads SGHRS; CDR2 reads YFSETQ. This CDR3 contains 15 residues. CDR3 DNA: TGCGCCAGCAGGGGTGGAGGGGGTTTTACAGATACGCAGTATTTT. The encoded protein is CASRGGGGFTDTQYF.

The rearrangement links TRBV5-5 to TRBJ2-7, with D possibly being TRBD2 (5 bases). V lost 5 bases and J 4 bases, leaving 10 bases between the germline ends. Germline V gene data show CDR1 as SGHKS and CDR2 as YYEKEE (reference sequence). CDR3 length equals 12 residues. The CDR3 is CASSPEGYEQYV. The DNA of the CDR3 is TGTGCCAGCAGTCCTGAGGGTTACGAGCAGTACGTC.

The rearrangement uses TRBV5-1 and TRBJ1-4, with D uncertain. The CDR3 length is 15 residues. Germline V gene data show CDR1 as SGHRS and CDR2 as YFSETQ. V lost 5 bases and J lost 1, with 12 bases in between. CDR3 region: CASSEGTVTNEKLFF. The CDR3 DNA reads TGCGCCAGCAGTGAGGGAACTGTAACTAATGAAAAACTGTTTTTT. Supplemented by reference TRBV5-1 and TRBJ1-4, the full variable domain reads KAGVTQTPRYLIKTRGQQVTLSCSPISGHRSVSWYQQTPGQGLQFLFEYFSETQRNKGNFPGRFSGRQFSNSRSEMNVSTLELGDSALYLCASSEGTVTNEKLFFGSGTQLSVL.

The J gene is TRBJ2-7, the V gene TRBV21-1; the D call in the table, TRBD2, was not verified against the DNA. TRBV21-1 is tagged as a pseudogene. CDR3 length: 18 residues. The CDR3 DNA sequence: TGTGCCAGCCTGGACTATCGGATTCGCAGGGGTAGCTCCTACGAGCAGTACTTC. Translated: CASLDYRIRRGSSYEQYF.

The chain links TRBV10-3 to TRBJ2-5; TRBD2 is a possible D gene (5 bases). Looked up from germline, CDR1 is ENHRY and CDR2 is SYGVKD. The ends were cut back, 6 bases at V and 8 bases at J, with 22 bases in the middle. There are 15 residues in the CDR3. The CDR3 DNA is TGTGCCATCAGCGACCCAGCCGAGGGTAGTGTTACCCAGTACTTC. Translated, it gives CAISDPAEGSVTQYF.

This clonotype has a count of ten or more. V and J are TRBV4-2 and TRBJ2-2; 8 nucleotides align to TRBD1. Germline lookup yields CDR1 LGHNA and CDR2 YNFKEQ. The CDR3 runs to 17 residues. V lost 0 bases to trimming and J lost 6 bases; unmatched junction nucleotides: 9. The DNA of the CDR3 is TGTGCCAGCAGCCAAGAATCGCAGGGGGCTTCTTCCGGGGAGCTGTTTTTT. Translating it yields CASSQESQGASSGELFF.

This clonotype was seen more than once but under ten times. The chain is built from TRBV20-1 and TRBJ2-5; D gene uncertain. Between the trimmed V and J ends, which lost 5 bases and 1 base, there was a span of 14 bases. Looked up from germline, CDR1 is DFQATT and CDR2 is SNEGSKA (reference sequence). The CDR3 spans 14 residues. This CDR3 is CSAPSRASQETQYF. The CDR3 DNA sequence: TGCAGTGCTCCGAGTCGGGCCTCCCAAGAGACCCAGTACTTC.